This is a list of T cell receptor beta chains from one sample in a study of T cells in Graves' hyperthyroidism and ophthalmopathy. TCRdb ran MiXCR on the multiplex PCR reads and lists one entry per CDR3 protein. Of some 510,000 distinct CDR3 sequences in the sample, roughly 50% were seen once. The sequenced sample was peripheral blood or thyroid tissue (not recorded which). The receptors originated from a woman aged 18 to 35 with Graves' hyperthyroidism. Each CDR3 is given with its conserved first and last residue. The order of the fields is J gene, D gene, V gene, clone size, CDR3 DNA, CDR3 protein. The D gene is left open where the match is weak. Some rows mark clone size as missing; the rest say once, few, many or name a class of expanded clone.

j_call: TRBJ1-1
d_call: -
v_call: TRBV29-1
clone_size: many
cdr3_nt: TGCAGCGTTGTTCAGGGAGATAGCACTGAAGCTTTCTTT
cdr3_aa: CSVVQGDSTEAFF

j_call: TRBJ1-1
d_call: -
v_call: TRBV7-2
clone_size: -
cdr3_nt: TGTGCCAGCAGTCCCAGAAATCGACGGAGTGAAGCTTTCTTT
cdr3_aa: CASSPRNRRSEAFF

j_call: TRBJ2-6
d_call: -
v_call: TRBV7-2
clone_size: few
cdr3_nt: TGTGCCAGCAGCCAAGAGGGGGTCTCTGGGGCCAACGTCCTGACTTTC
cdr3_aa: CASSQEGVSGANVLTF

j_call: TRBJ2-7
d_call: -
v_call: TRBV25-1
clone_size: -
cdr3_nt: TGTGCCAGCAGCCCCCTCCGGGAGCGGAACCCCTACGAGCAGTACTTC
cdr3_aa: CASSPLRERNPYEQYF

j_call: TRBJ1-4
d_call: TRBD1
v_call: TRBV12-3/TRBV12-4
clone_size: -
cdr3_nt: TGTGCCAGCGAACCGGGACAGGGGCGCGAAAAACTGTTTTTT
cdr3_aa: CASEPGQGREKLFF

j_call: TRBJ2-7
d_call: -
v_call: TRBV5-6
clone_size: -
cdr3_nt: TGTGCCACTACTTCCGGGCCGGGGTACGAGCAGTACTTC
cdr3_aa: CATTSGPGYEQYF

j_call: TRBJ2-7
d_call: -
v_call: TRBV7-9
clone_size: many
cdr3_nt: TGTGCCAGCAGCCAAATTGGAAACGAGCAGTACTTC
cdr3_aa: CASSQIGNEQYF

j_call: TRBJ1-2
d_call: -
v_call: TRBV24-1
clone_size: few
cdr3_nt: TGTGCCACCAGTTCCCATGGGGCGGAGGGCTCTAAAGCTAACTATGGCTACACCTTC
cdr3_aa: CATSSHGAEGSKANYGYTF

j_call: TRBJ1-2
d_call: -
v_call: TRBV5-1
clone_size: -
cdr3_nt: -
cdr3_aa: CASASGQAFYGCTF

j_call: TRBJ1-6
d_call: -
v_call: TRBV15
clone_size: few
cdr3_nt: TGTGCCACCAGCAGAGAAGTAGGGGATCGGCACTTT
cdr3_aa: CATSREVGDRHF

j_call: TRBJ2-7
d_call: TRBD2
v_call: TRBV7-9
clone_size: few
cdr3_nt: TGTGCCAGCAGCCCCGCGGGCGGGGGGGAGCAGTACTTC
cdr3_aa: CASSPAGGGEQYF

j_call: TRBJ2-2
d_call: TRBD1
v_call: TRBV29-1
clone_size: many
cdr3_nt: TGCAGCGTTGAAAGGGACAGGGTCACCGGGGAGCTGTTTTTT
cdr3_aa: CSVERDRVTGELFF

j_call: TRBJ2-7
d_call: TRBD2
v_call: TRBV6-4
clone_size: once
cdr3_nt: TGTGCCAGCAGTGCCCGAGCGGGAGAAGGCGAGCAGTACTTC
cdr3_aa: CASSARAGEGEQYF

j_call: TRBJ2-7
d_call: -
v_call: TRBV7-9
clone_size: -
cdr3_nt: TGTGCCAGCAGCTTCGGTGAGCCATACGAGCAGTACTTC
cdr3_aa: CASSFGEPYEQYF

j_call: TRBJ1-4
d_call: TRBD1
v_call: TRBV25-1
clone_size: -
cdr3_nt: TGTGCTGGTGACAGGGGAACTAATGAAAAACTGTTTTTT
cdr3_aa: CAGDRGTNEKLFF

j_call: TRBJ2-2
d_call: TRBD1
v_call: TRBV29-1
clone_size: -
cdr3_nt: TGCAGCGTTTTAACCGGGACAGGGGGCGCAGGCAGGGAGCTGTTTTTT
cdr3_aa: CSVLTGTGGAGRELFF

j_call: TRBJ1-5
d_call: -
v_call: TRBV20-1
clone_size: -
cdr3_nt: TGCAGTACGTACAGGGCTGGGAGCAATCAGCCCCAGCATTTT
cdr3_aa: CSTYRAGSNQPQHF

j_call: TRBJ1-1
d_call: -
v_call: TRBV7-9
clone_size: once
cdr3_nt: TGTGCCAGCAGCCATAAAAGGGGAGAGGACACTGAAGCTTTCTTT
cdr3_aa: CASSHKRGEDTEAFF

j_call: TRBJ1-5
d_call: -
v_call: TRBV7-2
clone_size: few
cdr3_nt: TGTGCCAGCAGTTCCCACCCCCTAAGGTTAGGAAATCAGCCCCAGCATTTT
cdr3_aa: CASSSHPLRLGNQPQHF

j_call: TRBJ2-5
d_call: TRBD2
v_call: TRBV2
clone_size: few
cdr3_nt: TGTGCCAGCAGTGAAATCGGGAGGCCCGGAGAGACCCAGTACTTC
cdr3_aa: CASSEIGRPGETQYF

j_call: TRBJ1-3
d_call: -
v_call: TRBV4-3
clone_size: few
cdr3_nt: TGCGCCAGCAGCCAAGATCACGGTGGGCGCTGGGGCCTTTCTGGAAACACCATATATTTT
cdr3_aa: CASSQDHGGRWGLSGNTIYF

j_call: TRBJ2-2
d_call: -
v_call: TRBV5-1
clone_size: -
cdr3_nt: TGCGCCAGCAGTTTGCAGGAGGCCGGGGAGCTGTTTTTT
cdr3_aa: CASSLQEAGELFF

j_call: TRBJ2-5
d_call: TRBD2
v_call: TRBV9
clone_size: -
cdr3_nt: TGTGCCAGCAGTCTGACTAGCGGGGTTTACCAAGAGGCCCAGTACTTC
cdr3_aa: CASSLTSGVYQEAQYF

j_call: TRBJ2-7
d_call: TRBD1
v_call: TRBV29-1
clone_size: many
cdr3_nt: TGCAGCGTGCCGGGACAGCACTACGAGCAGTACTTC
cdr3_aa: CSVPGQHYEQYF

j_call: TRBJ2-7
d_call: -
v_call: TRBV20-1
clone_size: few
cdr3_nt: TGCAGTGCTAGCCGGACCCGGTACTACGAGCAGTACTTC
cdr3_aa: CSASRTRYYEQYF

j_call: TRBJ1-1
d_call: TRBD1
v_call: TRBV9
clone_size: few
cdr3_nt: TGTGCCAGCAGCTGGACAGGGGAGTCGAACACTGAAGCTTTCTTT
cdr3_aa: CASSWTGESNTEAFF

j_call: TRBJ1-2
d_call: -
v_call: TRBV10-3
clone_size: -
cdr3_nt: TGTGCCATCAGTGAGTCTTGGCCACCAGCTAACTATGGCTACACCTTC
cdr3_aa: CAISESWPPANYGYTF

j_call: TRBJ1-3
d_call: -
v_call: TRBV7-9
clone_size: -
cdr3_nt: TGTGCCAGCAGTTTATGGGTCTCGAGCCGTGGAAACACCATATATTTT
cdr3_aa: CASSLWVSSRGNTIYF

j_call: TRBJ2-2
d_call: -
v_call: TRBV25-1
clone_size: -
cdr3_nt: TGTGCCAGCAGTGAAAGGGGCGGCAACACCGGGGAGCTGTTTTTT
cdr3_aa: CASSERGGNTGELFF

j_call: TRBJ2-2
d_call: TRBD2
v_call: TRBV29-1
clone_size: -
cdr3_nt: TGCAGCGTTGATACTAGCGGGAGTACCGGGGAGCTGTTTTTT
cdr3_aa: CSVDTSGSTGELFF

j_call: TRBJ2-2
d_call: -
v_call: TRBV24-1
clone_size: -
cdr3_nt: TGTGCCACCAGTGGACGGGGCCTCACCGGGGAGCTGTTTTTT
cdr3_aa: CATSGRGLTGELFF

j_call: TRBJ1-4
d_call: -
v_call: TRBV5-1
clone_size: few
cdr3_nt: TGCGCCAGCAGCTTGCAAGTAATCGAGACAACTAATGAAAAACTGTTTTTT
cdr3_aa: CASSLQVIETTNEKLFF

j_call: TRBJ1-2
d_call: -
v_call: TRBV29-1
clone_size: many
cdr3_nt: TGCAGCATACGCCCAGAGACAGTCTATGGCTACACCTTC
cdr3_aa: CSIRPETVYGYTF

j_call: TRBJ2-2
d_call: -
v_call: TRBV7-2
clone_size: -
cdr3_nt: TGTGCCAGCAGCGTAGGGGTTTCGGGCACCGGGGAGCTGTTTTTT
cdr3_aa: CASSVGVSGTGELFF

j_call: TRBJ2-7
d_call: -
v_call: TRBV7-6
clone_size: -
cdr3_nt: TGTGCCAGCAGCCCGGGGGCAACAACGGGGGAGCAGTACTTC
cdr3_aa: CASSPGATTGEQYF

j_call: TRBJ2-7
d_call: TRBD2
v_call: TRBV6-5
clone_size: many
cdr3_nt: TGTGCCAGCACCTCCCCCCCAGGGCTAGCGGGAGCCCACGAGCAGTACTTC
cdr3_aa: CASTSPPGLAGAHEQYF

j_call: TRBJ2-1
d_call: -
v_call: TRBV29-1
clone_size: -
cdr3_nt: TGCAGCGTTGACAATGAGCAGTTCTTC
cdr3_aa: CSVDNEQFF

j_call: TRBJ1-1
d_call: -
v_call: TRBV19
clone_size: few
cdr3_nt: TGTGCCAGTAGTGCGGACACCTTGAACACTGAAGCTTTCTTT
cdr3_aa: CASSADTLNTEAFF

j_call: TRBJ2-7
d_call: TRBD2
v_call: TRBV5-1
clone_size: few
cdr3_nt: TGCGCCAGCAGCTTGGAAGGCGGGAGCGGATCCTACGAGCAGTACTTC
cdr3_aa: CASSLEGGSGSYEQYF

j_call: TRBJ1-1
d_call: -
v_call: TRBV9
clone_size: -
cdr3_nt: TGTGCCAGCAGCGTAGAACAGGGCCCTGAAGCTTTCTTT
cdr3_aa: CASSVEQGPEAFF